This TCR beta chain was found in a study of blood T cell repertoires in COVID-19. About the research overall: Material from acute and convalescent COVID-19 was sourced from the United States, Italy and Spain. PBMCs, B-cell-depleted T cells, or T cells were the source of the cDNA or gDNA that made up the material.

Per the original data handling: Reference gene primer amplification gave nucleated cell count estimates. Repertoires were generated with immunoSEQ multiplex PCR, while TCRdb's copy carries only in-frame clones and drops some. The V and J calls and clone size come from that table; D and trimming were worked out from the DNA. Of about 300,000 clones in the sample, roughly 87% were seen once. Germline V gene lookup returns CDR1 LNHNV and CDR2 YYDKDF (reference sequence). This CDR3 is built from 13 residues. The germline V and J ends were trimmed by 5 bases and 10 bases, with 12 bases remaining between them.

The receptor was isolated from a human donor in a cohort sampled during active COVID-19. The chain combines TRBV15 with TRBJ1-6, with D hard to call. The sample taken for sequencing was peripheral blood. The CDR3: CATSSARVSPLHF. The CDR3 DNA reads TGTGCCACCAGCTCCGCGAGGGTCTCACCCCTCCACTTT.